One T cell receptor (beta chain) is described in this entry. Nothing much larger sits one base from this clone, and base qualities are not available. Because TCR-alpha and TCR-beta chains were sequenced unpaired, no information on chain pairing was available. The immunoSEQ multiplex PCR assay was used to generate TCR libraries, with TCR-beta and/or TCR-alpha/delta assays applied to each sample. Amplified TCR libraries were sequenced on the Illumina high-throughput platform. The study's own analysis went as follows. Clustering and dimensionality reduction were performed using pairwise TCRdist distances among GMM-specific receptors from ex vivo sorted or in vitro expanded T cells. Sequence motifs defined by gene usage and CDR3 content were checked for enrichment by comparing tetramer-positive and tetramer-negative populations. TCRdb provides this immuneACCESS table in a form limited to in-frame rearrangements. Some clones are lacking; in checked studies, under half of them reflect an unresolved V gene, and why the rest are absent is not known. D and trimming were read from the DNA, whereas the V and J calls and clone size are those reported in that table. For this sample the table gives 70,000 to 95,000 clones, of which under 95% were detected only once. The leading ten clones occupy under 2.5% of the sample.

After being thawed and rested overnight, PBMC were stained with GMM-loaded CD1B tetramer, a Live/Dead dye and anti-CD3, and were then sorted on a FACS Aria II. The CD1B tetramers were loaded with C32 glucose monomycolate that had been purified from Rhodococcus equi. Before cryopreservation, the PBMC later used for tetramer sorting had been depleted of CD14-expressing monocytes as part of a separate study. From each donor, approximately 100,000 tetramer-negative cells were sorted and analyzed together with the tetramer-positive cells. Antigen-specific T cells were sorted from a handful of healthy South African adults using GMM-loaded CD1B tetramers. CDR1 and CDR2 are read off the germline V gene (reference sequence) as SGHNT and YYREEE. V loses 4 bases, J loses 1 base, and the germline ends lie 13 bases apart. Taken from cysteine to phenylalanine, the CDR3 has 15 residues. Only the CDR3 part of the read is kept: 45 bases, read in frame from the first base.

The record originates from a study of T cells in tuberculosis (dated by TCRdb to the late 2010s). Regarding the study in general: In the study, CD1B tetramers and high-throughput TCR immunosequencing were combined to characterize T cells specific for the mycobacterial lipid antigen glucose monomycolate (GMM). Study-wide findings and limitations: The stringent sort gate may have missed T cells binding the CD1B-GMM tetramer with low affinity.

Sequenced sample: CD1b-GMM tetramer-negative cells sorted from PBMCs. Sample cell subset or site, as interpreted from the label and publication: T cells not binding CD1B-GMM tetramer, sorted from same donor. Recombination linked TRBV5-4 to TRBJ2-3; the D gene cannot be resolved reliably. This clonotype was obtained from an adult woman with latent tuberculosis. The sequence in DNA is TGTGCCAGCAGCCCAGAGGTCACCGGCACAGATACGCAGTATTTT. It is translated as CASSPEVTGTDTQYF.